This T cell receptor beta chain was identified during a study of blood T cell repertoires in COVID-19. The V segment lost 5 bases and the J segment 5 bases; nucleotides outside the gene matches: 6. The CDR3 contains 14 residues. Germline V gives CDR1 LGHDT, CDR2 YNNKEL (reference sequence). The protocol was immunoSEQ multiplex PCR, while the TCRdb copy is restricted to in-frame clones and leaves out a portion. The sample has about 400,000 clones, roughly 90% seen once. The sample was peripheral blood. The J gene is TRBJ2-7, the V gene TRBV3-1 (or the pseudogene TRBV3-2); 10 bases fit TRBD2. The source of this sequence is a man in his forties with acute or convalescent COVID-19. CDR3 loop: CASSFLAGAHEQYF. The CDR3 nucleotides read TGTGCCAGCAGCTTCCTAGCGGGAGCCCACGAGCAGTACTTC.